The 20 T cell receptor beta chains given below trace back to one sample, sequenced in a study of PD-1 blockade in classical Hodgkin lymphoma. Noted time point: cycle 4 day 1 (C4D1), after six to seven weeks of nivolumab. In every patient, relapse followed autologous stem cell transplantation, while exposure to brentuximab vedotin differed. Sequencing was performed with immunoSEQ multiplex PCR; in TCRdb, only in-frame clones are kept and a portion is missing. Among about 33,000 clones listed, about 70% were seen once. The material was peripheral blood mononuclear cells (PBMCs), obtained before the fourth cycle of nivolumab. The receptor source for this set is a human donor with classical Hodgkin lymphoma.

Only one count was recorded for this clone. The CDR3 region has the DNA TGTGCCAGCAGCTTGGGCGAAGGAGCCGCCGGGAGTGATCAAGAGACCCAGTACTTC. Amino acid sequence: CASSLGEGAAGSDQETQYF. The rearrangement joins TRBV5-8 to TRBJ2-5; D is perhaps TRBD2 (6 bases). Germline lookup yields CDR1 SGHTS and CDR2 YDEGEE. Between the trimmed V and J ends, which lost 0 bases and 2 bases, there was a span of 23 bases. CDR3 length equals 19 residues.

The chain combines TRBV7-9 with TRBJ2-3; possibly TRBD1 or TRBD2 for D (5 bases each). CDR3 length equals 18 residues. Germline V lookup: CDR1 SEHNR, CDR2 FQNEAQ (reference sequence). Trimming removed 2 bases at V and 2 bases at J, with 20 bases between. CDR3 nucleotides: TGTGCCAGCAGCTTATACGGGACGCCAGAAGATGCCACAGATACGCAGTATTTT. This sequence encodes CASSLYGTPEDATDTQYF.

CDR3 residues: CASSRQGQETQYF. CDR3 DNA sequence: TGTGCCAGCAGTCGACAGGGCCAAGAGACCCAGTACTTC. The rearrangement links TRBV6-6 to TRBJ2-5, with 7 bases aligning to TRBD1. The CDR3 has 13 amino acids. With 5 bases clipped from V and 1 base from J, the junction kept 1 base outside the gene matches. Germline V gene sequence: CDR1 MNHNY, CDR2 SVGAGI (reference sequence).

This clone was observed a few times. This chain links TRBV11-2 with TRBJ2-7; tentative D call: TRBD1 (5 bases). V dropped 6 bases and J dropped 4 bases, with 16 bases sitting between them. The CDR3 runs 14 residues. Germline CDR1 and CDR2: SGHAT and FQNNGV. CDR3 DNA sequence: TGTGCCAGCAGTCGCCAGGGATTTTGGTACGAGCAGTACTTC. The encoded protein is CASSRQGFWYEQYF.

The genes are TRBV7-9 and TRBJ2-7; 9 nucleotides match TRBD1. The CDR3 has 14 residues. V dropped 5 bases and J dropped 5; count of bases not matched to a gene: 7. Germline values: CDR1 SEHNR, CDR2 FQNEAQ (reference sequence). The CDR3 nucleotides read TGTGCCAGCAGCCCCCGGACAGGGGCCCACGAGCAGTACTTC. Translating it yields CASSPRTGAHEQYF.

The chain combines TRBV9 with TRBJ1-2; D is unresolved. Germline V gene lookup returns CDR1 SGDLS and CDR2 YYNGEE. This CDR3 region has 13 residues. The V end was cut by 2 bases, the J end by 1 base, with 6 bases between. CDR3 DNA sequence: TGTGCCAGCAGCGTCGGGGTTAACTATGGCTACACCTTC. It codes for CASSVGVNYGYTF.

Judged by abundance, this clone is medium-sized. The genes are TRBV6-1 and TRBJ1-5; D might be TRBD1 (5 bases). Trimming cost V 6 bases and J 4 bases, with 10 bases left between them. Germline CDR1 is MNHNS and CDR2 is SASEGT. The CDR3 covers 13 residues. The CDR3 nucleotides are TGTGCCAGCAGCAGGGAGGAAAATCAGCCCCAGCATTTT. This encodes CASSREENQPQHF.

J is TRBJ1-2 and V is TRBV14, with D unclear. The CDR3 totals 16 residues. Germline CDR1 is SGHDN and CDR2 is FVKESK. The V gene lost 0 bases and the J gene lost 4 bases, with 15 bases spanning the gap. The DNA of the CDR3 is TGTGCCAGCAGCCAAGATCCATGGATCCGCCTCTATGGCTACACCTTC. Amino acids: CASSQDPWIRLYGYTF.

V gene TRBV28 combines with J gene TRBJ2-7, with D unresolved. V was shortened by 2 bases and J by 2 bases, with 4 bases between the two germline ends. This CDR3 has 12 amino acids. Germline V CDR1 and CDR2: MDHEN, SYDVKM. CDR3 in DNA: TGTGCCAGCAGTTTAGGGACCTACGAGCAGTACTTC. This codes for CASSLGTYEQYF.

The V and J genes are TRBV19 and TRBJ1-1; possible D gene TRBD1, 5 bases. CDR1 is LNHDA, CDR2 SQIVND, per germline (reference sequence). Trimming took off 3 bases at V and 4 bases at J, with 15 bases between the two ends. The CDR3 is 15 residues long. In nucleotides, the CDR3 is TGTGCCAGTAGTATGTATGCAGGGTCGGGCACTGAAGCTTTCTTT. Protein: CASSMYAGSGTEAFF.

The chain couples TRBV27 to TRBJ1-2; the D gene is possibly TRBD1 (5 bases). V shed 0 bases and J shed 4 bases, with 9 bases lying between them. The CDR3 has 14 amino acids. CDR1 and CDR2 from the germline V gene are MNHEY and SMNVEV (reference sequence). In DNA form, the CDR3 reads TGTGCCAGCAGTTTATCAACAGGAGTCTATGGCTACACCTTC. This encodes CASSLSTGVYGYTF.

This clone was found a few times. The rearrangement uses TRBV7-9 and TRBJ2-7; tentative D call: TRBD2 (5 bases). Germline V gene data show CDR1 as SEHNR and CDR2 as FQNEAQ (reference sequence). The CDR3 has 14 residues. The V end lost 2 bases, the J end lost 0 bases, and 8 bases lay between the germline ends. The CDR3, as DNA: TGTGCCAGCAGCTTAAGGAGGAGCTCCTACGAGCAGTACTTC. This gives the protein CASSLRRSSYEQYF.

The chain combines TRBV11-1 with TRBJ1-5, with no clear D. Germline V CDR1 and CDR2: SGHAT, FQDESV (reference sequence). The ends were cut back, 5 bases at V and 4 bases at J, with 9 bases in the middle. This CDR3 is 13 amino acids long. CDR3: CASSPQANQPQHF. Written as DNA, the CDR3 is TGTGCCAGCAGCCCGCAGGCAAATCAGCCCCAGCATTTT.

The rearrangement uses TRBV9 and TRBJ2-5; D might be TRBD2 (6 bases). The last part of the DNA fits TRBJ2-7 better; the J call may be wrong. The CDR3 contains 14 residues. Germline V gene lookup returns CDR1 SGDLS and CDR2 YYNGEE. The CDR3 is CASSPGSSSYEQYF. CDR3 in DNA: TGTGCCAGCAGCCCCGGGAGTAGCTCCTACGAGCAGTACTTC.

The rearrangement links TRBV7-3 to TRBJ2-7; D is ambiguous. V was clipped by 5 bases and J by 6 bases, with 17 bases between them. Germline lookup yields CDR1 SGHTA and CDR2 FQGTGA. CDR3 length: 14 amino acids. This chain's CDR3 is CASSPLSYSSEQYF. DNA for the CDR3: TGTGCCAGCAGCCCACTCTCCTATAGCAGCGAGCAGTACTTC. The variable domain in full, completed from reference TRBV7-3 and TRBJ2-7, reads GAGVSQTPSNKVTEKGKYVELRCDPISGHTALYWYRQSLGQGPEFLIYFQGTGAADDSGLPNDRFFAVRPEGSVSTLKIQRTERGDSAVYLCASSPLSYSSEQYFGPGTRLTVT.

CDR3: CASSLGSSTDTQYF. The CDR3 DNA reads TGTGCCAGCAGCTTAGGGAGTTCCACAGATACGCAGTATTTT. The J gene is TRBJ2-3, the V gene TRBV5-4; maybe TRBD2 (5 bases). This CDR3 is 14 amino acids long. V gave up 2 bases and J gave up 2 bases, with 9 bases separating them. CDR1 SGHNT and CDR2 YYREEE come from the germline V gene (reference sequence).

This chain joins TRBV19 and TRBJ1-5, with 8 nucleotides matching TRBD1. CDR1 and CDR2 (germline): LNHDA, SQIVND (reference sequence). V lost 8 bases, J lost 6 bases, and 12 bases stayed unmatched. CDR3 length: 15 amino acids. The CDR3 DNA follows: TGTGCCAGTGCCCTCGGGCCAGGGGGCTTTCAGCCCCAGCATTTT. Translating gives CASALGPGGFQPQHF.

This chain links TRBV21-1 with TRBJ2-7. TRBV21-1 is marked as a pseudogene. CDR3 length equals 17 residues. The DNA of the CDR3 is TGTGCCAGCAGAGGAGTATTGGGCACCAGCGACTCCTACGAGCAGTACTTC. The encoded protein is CASRGVLGTSDSYEQYF.

There are a few counts of this clone. The chain is built from TRBV6-6 and TRBJ1-1; unclear D gene. This CDR3 has 12 residues. Trimming removed 8 bases at V and 1 base at J, with 8 bases between. Germline loops: CDR1 MNHNY, CDR2 SVGAGI (reference sequence). CDR3 residues: CASSAGNTEAFF. The CDR3 DNA is TGTGCCAGCTCGGCGGGGAACACTGAAGCTTTCTTT.

The rearrangement links TRBV4-3 to TRBJ2-7; D is uncertain. Germline V gene data show CDR1 as LGHNA and CDR2 as YSLEER. The CDR3 has 13 amino acids. Deletions cut 0 bases from V and 7 bases from J, with 10 bases between. The CDR3 loop reads CASSQEGWGEQYF. DNA of the CDR3: TGCGCCAGCAGCCAAGAGGGTTGGGGAGAGCAGTACTTC.